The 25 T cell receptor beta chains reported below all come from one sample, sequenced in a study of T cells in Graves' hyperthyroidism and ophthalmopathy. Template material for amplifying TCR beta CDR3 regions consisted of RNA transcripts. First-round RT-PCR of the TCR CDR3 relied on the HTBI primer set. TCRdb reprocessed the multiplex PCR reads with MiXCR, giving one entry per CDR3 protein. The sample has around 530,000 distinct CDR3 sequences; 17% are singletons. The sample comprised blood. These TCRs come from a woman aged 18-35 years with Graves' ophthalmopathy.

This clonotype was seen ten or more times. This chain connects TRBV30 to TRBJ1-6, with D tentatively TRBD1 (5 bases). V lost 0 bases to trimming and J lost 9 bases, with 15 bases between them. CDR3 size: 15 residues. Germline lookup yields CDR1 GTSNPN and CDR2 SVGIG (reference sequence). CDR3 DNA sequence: TGTGCCTGGAGTGTAATGGGGGATGGTAGTTCACCCCTCCACTTT. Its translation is CAWSVMGDGSSPLHF. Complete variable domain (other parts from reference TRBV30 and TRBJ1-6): SQTIHQWPATLVQPVGSPLSLECTVEGTSNPNLYWYRQAAGRGLQLLFYSVGIGQISSEVPQNLSASRPQDRQFILSSKKLLLSDSGFYLCAWSVMGDGSSPLHFGNGTRLTVT.

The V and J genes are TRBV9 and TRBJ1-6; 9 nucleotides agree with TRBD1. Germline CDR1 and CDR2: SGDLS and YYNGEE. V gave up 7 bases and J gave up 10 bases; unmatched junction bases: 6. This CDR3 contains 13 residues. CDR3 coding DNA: TGTGCCAGCGGAAGGGACAGGGACTCACCCCTCCACTTT. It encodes CASGRDRDSPLHF.

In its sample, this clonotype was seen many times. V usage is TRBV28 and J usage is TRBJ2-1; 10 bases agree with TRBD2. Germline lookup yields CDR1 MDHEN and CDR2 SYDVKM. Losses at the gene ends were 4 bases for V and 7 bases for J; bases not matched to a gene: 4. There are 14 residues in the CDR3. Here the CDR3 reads CASSSLAGFNEQFF. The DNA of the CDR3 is TGTGCCAGCAGTTCACTAGCGGGGTTTAATGAGCAGTTCTTC.

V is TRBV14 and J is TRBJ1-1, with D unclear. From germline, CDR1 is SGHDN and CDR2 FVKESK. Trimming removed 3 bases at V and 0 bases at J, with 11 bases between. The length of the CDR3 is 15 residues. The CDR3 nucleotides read TGTGCCAGCAGCCAGCACCACAGCCTGAACACTGAAGCTTTCTTT. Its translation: CASSQHHSLNTEAFF.

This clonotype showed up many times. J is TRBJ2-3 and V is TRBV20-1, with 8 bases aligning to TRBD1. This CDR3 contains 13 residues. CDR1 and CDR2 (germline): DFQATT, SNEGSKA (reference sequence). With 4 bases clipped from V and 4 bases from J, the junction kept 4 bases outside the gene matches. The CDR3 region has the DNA TGCAGTGCTATGGACAGGGTCTCAGATACGCAGTATTTT. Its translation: CSAMDRVSDTQYF.

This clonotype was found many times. Here the CDR3 reads CAWTSGGNNEQFF. DNA of the CDR3: TGTGCCTGGACTAGCGGGGGTAACAATGAGCAGTTCTTC. The chain employs TRBV30 and TRBJ2-1, with 10 bases aligning to TRBD2. CDR3 length: 13 amino acids. Germline V gene sequence: CDR1 GTSNPN, CDR2 SVGIG (reference sequence). V shed 4 bases and J 5 bases; nucleotides not matched to a gene: 2.

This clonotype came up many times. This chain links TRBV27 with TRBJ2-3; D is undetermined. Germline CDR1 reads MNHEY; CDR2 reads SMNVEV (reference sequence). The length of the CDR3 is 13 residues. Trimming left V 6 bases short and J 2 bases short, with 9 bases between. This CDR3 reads CASSYLYTDTQYF. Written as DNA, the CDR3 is TGTGCCAGCAGCTATCTTTACACAGATACGCAGTATTTT.

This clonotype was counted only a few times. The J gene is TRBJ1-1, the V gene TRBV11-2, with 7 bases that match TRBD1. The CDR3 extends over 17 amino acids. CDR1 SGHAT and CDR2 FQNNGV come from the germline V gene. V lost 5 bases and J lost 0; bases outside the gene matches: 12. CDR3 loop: CASSQGTERYMNTEAFF. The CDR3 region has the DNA TGTGCCAGCAGCCAAGGGACAGAGCGATACATGAACACTGAAGCTTTCTTT.

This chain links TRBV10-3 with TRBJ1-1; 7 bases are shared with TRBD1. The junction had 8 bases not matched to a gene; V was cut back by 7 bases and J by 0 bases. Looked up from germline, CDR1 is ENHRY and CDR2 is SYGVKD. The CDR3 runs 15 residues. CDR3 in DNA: TGTGCCATCAAAGGGACAGTCACCTTGAACACTGAAGCTTTCTTT. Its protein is CAIKGTVTLNTEAFF.

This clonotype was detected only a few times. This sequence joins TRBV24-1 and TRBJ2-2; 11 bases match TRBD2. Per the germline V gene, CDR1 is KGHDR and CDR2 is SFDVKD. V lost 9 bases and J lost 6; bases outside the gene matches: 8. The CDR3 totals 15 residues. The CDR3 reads CATQQLAGVSGELFF. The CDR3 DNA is TGTGCCACCCAACAACTAGCGGGAGTTTCCGGGGAGCTGTTTTTT.

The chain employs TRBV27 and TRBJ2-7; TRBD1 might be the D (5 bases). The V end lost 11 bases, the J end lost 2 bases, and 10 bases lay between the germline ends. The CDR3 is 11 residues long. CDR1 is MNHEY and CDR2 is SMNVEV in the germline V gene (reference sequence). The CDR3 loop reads CAVGQPYEQYF. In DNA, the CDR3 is TGTGCCGTGGGGCAGCCCTACGAGCAGTACTTC.

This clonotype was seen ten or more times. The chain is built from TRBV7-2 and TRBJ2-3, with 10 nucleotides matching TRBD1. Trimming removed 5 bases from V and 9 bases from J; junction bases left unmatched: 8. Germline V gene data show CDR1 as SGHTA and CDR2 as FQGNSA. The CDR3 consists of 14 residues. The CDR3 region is CASSEQGQGDTQYF. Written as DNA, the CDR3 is TGTGCCAGCAGCGAACAAGGACAGGGGGACACGCAGTATTTT.

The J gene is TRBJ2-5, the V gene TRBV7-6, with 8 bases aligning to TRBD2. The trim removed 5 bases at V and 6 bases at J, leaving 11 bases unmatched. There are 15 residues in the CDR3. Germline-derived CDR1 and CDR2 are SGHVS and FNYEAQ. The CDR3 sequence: CASSARGTSGKTQYF. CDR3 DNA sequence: TGTGCCAGCAGCGCGCGCGGGACTAGTGGAAAGACCCAGTACTTC.

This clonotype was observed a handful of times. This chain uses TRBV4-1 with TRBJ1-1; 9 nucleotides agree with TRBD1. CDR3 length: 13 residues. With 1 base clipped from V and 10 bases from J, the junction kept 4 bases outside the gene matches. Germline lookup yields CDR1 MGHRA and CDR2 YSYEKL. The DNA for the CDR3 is TGCGCCAGCAGCCAAGGACAGGGGGTGGGAGCTTTCTTT. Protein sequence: CASSQGQGVGAFF.

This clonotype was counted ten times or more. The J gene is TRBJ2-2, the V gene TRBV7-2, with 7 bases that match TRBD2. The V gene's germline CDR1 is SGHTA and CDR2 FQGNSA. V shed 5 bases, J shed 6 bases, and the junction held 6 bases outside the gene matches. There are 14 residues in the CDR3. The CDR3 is CASSRGTIPGELFF. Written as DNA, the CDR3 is TGTGCCAGCAGCCGCGGGACTATCCCCGGGGAGCTGTTTTTT.

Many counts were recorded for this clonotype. The CDR3 loop is CAWPTQDRENTEAFF. The DNA for the CDR3 is TGTGCCTGGCCCACTCAAGACAGGGAGAACACTGAAGCTTTCTTT. The chain carries TRBV30 and TRBJ1-1; 7 bases map to TRBD1. The J segment lost 1 base and the V segment lost 5 bases, leaving 10 bases of the junction unmatched. Per germline, CDR1 GTSNPN and CDR2 SVGIG (reference sequence). The CDR3 contains 15 residues.

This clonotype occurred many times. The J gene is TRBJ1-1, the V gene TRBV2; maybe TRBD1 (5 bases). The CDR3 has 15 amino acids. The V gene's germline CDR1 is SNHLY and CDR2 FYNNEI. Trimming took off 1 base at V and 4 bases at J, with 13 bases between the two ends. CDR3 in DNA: TGTGCCAGCAGTGAAGGGGACCTAGCCGGCACTGAAGCTTTCTTT. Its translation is CASSEGDLAGTEAFF.

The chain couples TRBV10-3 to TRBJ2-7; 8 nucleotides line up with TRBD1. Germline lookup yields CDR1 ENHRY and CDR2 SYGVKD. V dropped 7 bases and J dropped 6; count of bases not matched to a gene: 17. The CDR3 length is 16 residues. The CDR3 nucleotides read TGTGCCATCACCCAGACCGGACAGGGCAGTGGGGGCGAGCAGTACTTC. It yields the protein CAITQTGQGSGGEQYF.

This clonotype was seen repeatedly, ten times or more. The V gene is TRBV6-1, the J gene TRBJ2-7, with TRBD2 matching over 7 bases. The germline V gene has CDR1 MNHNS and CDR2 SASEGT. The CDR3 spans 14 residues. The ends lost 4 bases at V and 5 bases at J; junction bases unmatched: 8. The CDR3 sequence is CASSGRTSPNEQYF. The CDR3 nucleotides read TGTGCCAGCAGTGGAAGGACTAGTCCCAACGAGCAGTACTTC.

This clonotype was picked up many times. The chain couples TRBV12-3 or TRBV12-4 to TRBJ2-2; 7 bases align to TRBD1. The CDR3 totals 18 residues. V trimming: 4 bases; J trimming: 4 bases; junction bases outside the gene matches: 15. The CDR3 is CASSSHRDSPSGTGELFF. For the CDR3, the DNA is TGTGCCAGCAGTTCCCACCGGGACAGCCCTTCCGGCACCGGGGAGCTGTTTTTT.

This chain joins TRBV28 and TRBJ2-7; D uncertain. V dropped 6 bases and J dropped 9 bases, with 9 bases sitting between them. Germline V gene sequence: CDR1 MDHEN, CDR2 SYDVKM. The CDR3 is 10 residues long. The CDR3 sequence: CASSQTRQYF. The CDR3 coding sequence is TGTGCCAGCAGCCAGACACGGCAGTACTTC.

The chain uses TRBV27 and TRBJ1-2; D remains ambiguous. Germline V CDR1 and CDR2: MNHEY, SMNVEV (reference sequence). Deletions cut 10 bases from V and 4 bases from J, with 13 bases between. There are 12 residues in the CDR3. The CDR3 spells CATHDTLYGYTF. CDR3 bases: TGTGCCACGCACGATACCCTCTATGGCTACACCTTC.

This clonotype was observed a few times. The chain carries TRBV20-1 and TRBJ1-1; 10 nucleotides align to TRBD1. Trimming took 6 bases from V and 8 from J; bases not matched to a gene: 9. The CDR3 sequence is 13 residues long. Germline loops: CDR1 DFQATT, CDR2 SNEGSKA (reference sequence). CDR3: CSAMTGGRMEAFF. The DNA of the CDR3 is TGCAGTGCAATGACAGGGGGCAGGATGGAAGCTTTCTTT.

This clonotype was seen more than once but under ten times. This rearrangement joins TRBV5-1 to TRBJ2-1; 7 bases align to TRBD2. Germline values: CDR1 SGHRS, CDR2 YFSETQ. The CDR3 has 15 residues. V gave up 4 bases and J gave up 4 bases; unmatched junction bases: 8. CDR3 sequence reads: CASSPRWGGYNEQFF. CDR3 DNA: TGCGCCAGCAGCCCCAGATGGGGGGGTTACAATGAGCAGTTCTTC.

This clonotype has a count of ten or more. CDR3 protein: CASSSGSGPSYNEQFF. The CDR3 nucleotides are TGTGCCAGCAGCTCCGGTAGCGGGCCCTCCTACAATGAGCAGTTCTTC. V and J are TRBV11-2 and TRBJ2-1; TRBD2 matches 7 bases. Germline V CDR1 and CDR2: SGHAT, FQNNGV. Trimming cost V 4 bases and J 0 bases; bases outside gene matches: 6. The CDR3 consists of 16 residues.